This TCR beta chain was recorded in a study of CD8 T cells in Susac syndrome. Reverse transcription of about 0.45 to 1 ug RNA was carried out with random hexamers. TCRdb redid the calling of the immunoSEQ multiplex PCR reads with MiXCR, one entry per CDR3 protein. The sample lists hundreds of thousands of distinct CDR3 sequences, 75% to 90% occurring once. The CDR3 covers 17 residues. CDR1 is LGHNA and CDR2 is YNFKEQ in the germline V gene. Trimming took off 0 bases at V and 2 bases at J, with 14 bases between the two ends. This chain connects TRBV4-2 to TRBJ2-1, with D perhaps matching TRBD2 (6 bases). The receptor's source is a human donor with multiple sclerosis. Material for sequencing was CD8+ T cells from PBMCs. The CDR3 spells CASSQEVAAGTYNEQFF. The CDR3, as DNA: TGTGCCAGCAGCCAAGAGGTGGCTGCGGGGACCTACAATGAGCAGTTCTTC.